What follows describes a single T cell receptor beta chain. This record belongs to a study of blood T cell repertoires in COVID-19. CDR3 size: 17 residues. Germline CDR1 is SGDLS and CDR2 is YYNGEE. Between the trimmed V and J ends, which lost 1 base and 1 base, there was a span of 15 bases. Sequencing used immunoSEQ multiplex PCR; TCRdb keeps in-frame clones, though not all of them. The sample consists of some 430,000 clones, about 92% of them appearing once. This chain uses TRBV9 with TRBJ1-3; tentatively, D is TRBD1 (6 bases). The receptor was derived from a man between 18 and 35 years old who had recovered from COVID-19. Sample: PBMCs or T cells enriched from blood (not recorded which). This CDR3 is CASSVSDQGISGNTIYF. The CDR3 DNA is TGTGCCAGCAGCGTAAGCGATCAGGGGATTTCTGGAAACACCATATATTTT.